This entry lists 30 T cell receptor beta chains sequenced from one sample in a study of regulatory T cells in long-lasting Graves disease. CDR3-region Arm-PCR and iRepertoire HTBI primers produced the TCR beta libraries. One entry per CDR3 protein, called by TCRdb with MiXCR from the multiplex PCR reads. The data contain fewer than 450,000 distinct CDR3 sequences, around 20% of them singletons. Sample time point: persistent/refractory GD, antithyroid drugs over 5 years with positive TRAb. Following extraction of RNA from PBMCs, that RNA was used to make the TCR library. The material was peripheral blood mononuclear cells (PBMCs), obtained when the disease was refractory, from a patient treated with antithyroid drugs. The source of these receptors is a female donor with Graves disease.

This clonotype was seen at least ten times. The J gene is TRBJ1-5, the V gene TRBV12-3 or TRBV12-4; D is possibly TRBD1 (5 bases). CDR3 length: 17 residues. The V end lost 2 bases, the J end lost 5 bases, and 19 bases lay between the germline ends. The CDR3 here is CASSLKPRVLGDQPQHF. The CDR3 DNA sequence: TGTGCCAGCAGTTTAAAGCCCAGGGTACTAGGGGATCAGCCCCAGCATTTT.

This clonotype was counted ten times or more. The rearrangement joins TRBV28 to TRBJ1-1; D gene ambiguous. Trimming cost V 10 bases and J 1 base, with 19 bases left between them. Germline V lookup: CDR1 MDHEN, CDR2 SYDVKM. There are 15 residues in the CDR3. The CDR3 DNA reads TGTGCCACTCAACAATTCTCGGCCCAGAACACTGAAGCTTTCTTT. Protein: CATQQFSAQNTEAFF.

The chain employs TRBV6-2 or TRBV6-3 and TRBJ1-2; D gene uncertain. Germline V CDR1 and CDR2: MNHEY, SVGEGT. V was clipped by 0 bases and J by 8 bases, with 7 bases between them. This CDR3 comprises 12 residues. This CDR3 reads CASSYSTAGYTF. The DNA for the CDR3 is TGTGCCAGCAGTTACTCGACGGCGGGCTACACCTTC.

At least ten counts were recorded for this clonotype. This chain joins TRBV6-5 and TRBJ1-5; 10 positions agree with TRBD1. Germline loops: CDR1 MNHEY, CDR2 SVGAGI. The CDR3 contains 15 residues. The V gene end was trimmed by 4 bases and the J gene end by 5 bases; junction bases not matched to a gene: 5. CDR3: CASSWTGGLDQPQHF. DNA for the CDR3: TGTGCCAGCAGTTGGACAGGGGGACTTGATCAGCCCCAGCATTTT.

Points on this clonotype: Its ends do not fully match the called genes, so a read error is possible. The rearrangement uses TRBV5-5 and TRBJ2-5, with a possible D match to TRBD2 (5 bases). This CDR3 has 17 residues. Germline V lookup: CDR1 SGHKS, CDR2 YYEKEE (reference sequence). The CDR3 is CTSSLGWVSSGQETQYF. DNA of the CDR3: TGTACCAGCAGCTTGGGTTGGGTATCCAGCGGTCAAGAGACCCAGTACTTC.

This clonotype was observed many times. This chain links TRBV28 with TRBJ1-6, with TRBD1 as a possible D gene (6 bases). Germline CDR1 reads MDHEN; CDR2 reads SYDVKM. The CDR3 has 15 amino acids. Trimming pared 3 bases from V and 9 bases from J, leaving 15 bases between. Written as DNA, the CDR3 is TGTGCCAGCAGTTTGACAGACAGGCGGGGTTCACCCCTCCACTTT. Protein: CASSLTDRRGSPLHF.

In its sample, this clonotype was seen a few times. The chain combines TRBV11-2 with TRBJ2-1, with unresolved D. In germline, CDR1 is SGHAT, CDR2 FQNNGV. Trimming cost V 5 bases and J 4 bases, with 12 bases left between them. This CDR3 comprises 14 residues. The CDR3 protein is CASSPPVQYNEQFF. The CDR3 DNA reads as TGTGCCAGCAGCCCCCCAGTACAGTACAATGAGCAGTTCTTC.

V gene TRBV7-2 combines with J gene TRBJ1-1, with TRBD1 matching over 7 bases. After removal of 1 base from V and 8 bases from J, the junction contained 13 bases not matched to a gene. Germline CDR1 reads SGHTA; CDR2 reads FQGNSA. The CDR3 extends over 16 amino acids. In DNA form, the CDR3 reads TGTGCCAGCAGCTTAGATTACGAGACAGGGATAAGGGAAGCTTTCTTT. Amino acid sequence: CASSLDYETGIREAFF.

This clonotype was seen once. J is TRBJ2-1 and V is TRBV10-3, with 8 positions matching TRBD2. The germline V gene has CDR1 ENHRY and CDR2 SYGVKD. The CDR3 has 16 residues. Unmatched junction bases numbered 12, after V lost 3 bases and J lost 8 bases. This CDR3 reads CAISDPSGRHIYEQFF. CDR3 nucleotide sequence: TGTGCCATCAGTGACCCGAGCGGGAGACACATATATGAGCAGTTCTTC.

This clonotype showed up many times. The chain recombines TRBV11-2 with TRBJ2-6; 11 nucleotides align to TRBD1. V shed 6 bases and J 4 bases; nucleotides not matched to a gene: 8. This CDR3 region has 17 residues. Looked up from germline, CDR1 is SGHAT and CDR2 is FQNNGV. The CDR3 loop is CASRKDRGLTGANVLTF. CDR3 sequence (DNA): TGTGCCAGCAGGAAGGACAGGGGGCTAACCGGGGCCAACGTCCTGACTTTC.

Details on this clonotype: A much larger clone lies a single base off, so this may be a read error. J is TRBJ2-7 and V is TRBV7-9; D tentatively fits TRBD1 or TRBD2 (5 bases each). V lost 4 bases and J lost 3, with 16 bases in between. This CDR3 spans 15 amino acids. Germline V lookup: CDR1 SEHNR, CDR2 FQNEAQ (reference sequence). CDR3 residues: CASSSLGTAFYEQYF. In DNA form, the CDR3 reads TGTGCCAGCAGCTCCCTGGGGACCGCCTTCTACGAGCAGTACTTC.

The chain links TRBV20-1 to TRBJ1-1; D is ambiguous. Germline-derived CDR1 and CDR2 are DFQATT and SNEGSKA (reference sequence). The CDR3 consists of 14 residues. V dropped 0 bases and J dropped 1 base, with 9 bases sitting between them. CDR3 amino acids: CSAREGQPNTEAFF. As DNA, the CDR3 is TGCAGTGCTAGAGAAGGCCAGCCGAACACTGAAGCTTTCTTT.

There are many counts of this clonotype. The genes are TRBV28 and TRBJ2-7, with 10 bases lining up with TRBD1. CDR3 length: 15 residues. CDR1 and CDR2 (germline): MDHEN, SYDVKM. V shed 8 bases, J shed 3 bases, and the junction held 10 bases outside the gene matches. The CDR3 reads CASAWTGGLSYEQYF. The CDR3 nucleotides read TGTGCCAGCGCATGGACAGGGGGTTTGAGCTACGAGCAGTACTTC.

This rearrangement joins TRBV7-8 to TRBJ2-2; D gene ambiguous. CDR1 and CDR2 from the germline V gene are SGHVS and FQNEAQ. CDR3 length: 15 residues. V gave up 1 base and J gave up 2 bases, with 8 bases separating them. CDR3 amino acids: CASSLVGSNTGELFF. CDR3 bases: TGTGCCAGCAGCTTAGTCGGCAGTAACACCGGGGAGCTGTTTTTT.

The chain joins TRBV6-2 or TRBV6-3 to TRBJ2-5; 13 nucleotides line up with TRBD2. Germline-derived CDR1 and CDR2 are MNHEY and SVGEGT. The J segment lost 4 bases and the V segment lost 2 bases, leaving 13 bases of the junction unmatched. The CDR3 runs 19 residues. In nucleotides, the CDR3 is TGTGCCAGCAGTTACGACCCATCTACTAGCGGGAGGGCCCGAGAGACCCAGTACTTC. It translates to CASSYDPSTSGRARETQYF.

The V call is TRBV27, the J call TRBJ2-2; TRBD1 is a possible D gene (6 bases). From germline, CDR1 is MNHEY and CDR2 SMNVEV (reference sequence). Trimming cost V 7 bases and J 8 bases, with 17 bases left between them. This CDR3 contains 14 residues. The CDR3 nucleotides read TGTGCCAGCAAGCTTACACAGGGTTCGGGGGAGCTGTTTTTT. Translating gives CASKLTQGSGELFF.

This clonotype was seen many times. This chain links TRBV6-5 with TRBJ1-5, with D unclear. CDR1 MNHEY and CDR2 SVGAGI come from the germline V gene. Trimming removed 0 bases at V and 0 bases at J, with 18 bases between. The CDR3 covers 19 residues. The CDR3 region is CASSYSIATGFYSNQPQHF. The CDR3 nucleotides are TGTGCCAGCAGTTACTCGATTGCGACCGGATTTTATAGCAATCAGCCCCAGCATTTT.

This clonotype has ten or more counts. CDR3 sequence reads: CASRPASYEQYF. DNA of the CDR3: TGTGCCAGCAGGCCGGCCTCCTACGAGCAGTACTTC. The V gene is TRBV2, the J gene TRBJ2-7; no firm D call. The CDR3 totals 12 residues. Germline CDR1 SNHLY, CDR2 FYNNEI. The V end was cut by 6 bases, the J end by 0 bases, with 6 bases between.

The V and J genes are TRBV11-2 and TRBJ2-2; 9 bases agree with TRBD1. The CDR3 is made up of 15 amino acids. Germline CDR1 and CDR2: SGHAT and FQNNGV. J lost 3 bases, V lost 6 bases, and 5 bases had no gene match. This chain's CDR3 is CASRAGTGYTGELFF. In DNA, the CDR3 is TGTGCCAGCAGAGCCGGGACAGGGTACACCGGGGAGCTGTTTTTT.

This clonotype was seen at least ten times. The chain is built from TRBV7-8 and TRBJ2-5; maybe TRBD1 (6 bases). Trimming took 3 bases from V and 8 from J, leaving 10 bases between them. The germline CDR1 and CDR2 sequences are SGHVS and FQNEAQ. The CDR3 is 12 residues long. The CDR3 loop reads CASSFRDTTQYF. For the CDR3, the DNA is TGTGCCAGCAGCTTCCGGGACACCACCCAGTACTTC.

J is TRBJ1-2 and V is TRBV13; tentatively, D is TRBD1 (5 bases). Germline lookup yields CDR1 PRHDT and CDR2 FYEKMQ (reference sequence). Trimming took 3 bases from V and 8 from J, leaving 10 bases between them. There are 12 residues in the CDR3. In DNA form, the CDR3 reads TGTGCCAGCAGCTTGACAGTTGGGGGCTACACCTTC. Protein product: CASSLTVGGYTF.

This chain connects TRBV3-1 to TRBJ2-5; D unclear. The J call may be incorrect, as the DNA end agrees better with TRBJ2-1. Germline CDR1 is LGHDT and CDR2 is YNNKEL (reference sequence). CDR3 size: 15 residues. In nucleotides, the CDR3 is TGTGCCAGCAGCCAAGCACAGCCCTTATACAATGAGCAGTTCTTC. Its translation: CASSQAQPLYNEQFF.

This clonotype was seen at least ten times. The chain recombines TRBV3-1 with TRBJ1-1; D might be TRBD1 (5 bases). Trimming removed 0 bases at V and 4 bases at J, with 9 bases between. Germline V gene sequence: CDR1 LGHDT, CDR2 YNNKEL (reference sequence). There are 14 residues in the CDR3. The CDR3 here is CASSQEGLGTEAFF. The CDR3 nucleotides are TGTGCCAGCAGCCAAGAGGGGCTAGGCACTGAAGCTTTCTTT.

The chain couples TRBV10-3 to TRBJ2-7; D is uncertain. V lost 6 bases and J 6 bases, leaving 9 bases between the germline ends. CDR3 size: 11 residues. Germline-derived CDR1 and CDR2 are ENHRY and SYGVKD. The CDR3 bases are TGTGCCATCAGGGGATGGGCCGAGCAGTACTTC. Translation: CAIRGWAEQYF.

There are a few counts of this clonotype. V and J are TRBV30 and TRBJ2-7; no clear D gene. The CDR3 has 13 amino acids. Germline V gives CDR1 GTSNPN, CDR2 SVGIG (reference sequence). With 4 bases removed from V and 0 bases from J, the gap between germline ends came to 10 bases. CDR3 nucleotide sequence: TGTGCCTGGAAGGCAGGTTTCTCCTACGAGCAGTACTTC. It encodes CAWKAGFSYEQYF.

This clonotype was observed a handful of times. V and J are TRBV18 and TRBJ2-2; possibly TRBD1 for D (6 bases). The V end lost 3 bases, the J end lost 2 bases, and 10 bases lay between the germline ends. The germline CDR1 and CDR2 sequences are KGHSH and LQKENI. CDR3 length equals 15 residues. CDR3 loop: CASSPRTDNTGELFF. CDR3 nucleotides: TGTGCCAGCTCACCGAGGACAGATAACACCGGGGAGCTGTTTTTT.

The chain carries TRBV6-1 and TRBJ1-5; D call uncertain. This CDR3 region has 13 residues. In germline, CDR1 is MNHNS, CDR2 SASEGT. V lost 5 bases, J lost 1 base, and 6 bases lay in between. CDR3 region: CASSTASNQPQHF. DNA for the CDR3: TGTGCCAGCAGTACAGCAAGCAATCAGCCCCAGCATTTT.

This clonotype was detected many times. The CDR3 loop reads CASSYGDRGKETQYF. The DNA of the CDR3 is TGTGCCAGCAGTTACGGGGACAGGGGGAAAGAGACCCAGTACTTC. V and J are TRBV6-9 and TRBJ2-5; TRBD1 agrees at 11 bases. The length of the CDR3 is 15 residues. With V trimmed by 3 bases and J by 3 bases, 3 bases remained unmatched. The germline CDR1 and CDR2 sequences are MNHGY and SVAAGI.

The CDR3 sequence is CASSQPGQAWETQYF. The DNA for the CDR3 is TGCGCCAGCAGCCAACCGGGACAGGCTTGGGAGACCCAGTACTTC. The chain couples TRBV4-1 to TRBJ2-5; the match to TRBD1 covers 8 bases. CDR1 is MGHRA, CDR2 YSYEKL, per germline. The CDR3 spans 15 residues. V shed 2 bases and J 5 bases; nucleotides not matched to a gene: 7.

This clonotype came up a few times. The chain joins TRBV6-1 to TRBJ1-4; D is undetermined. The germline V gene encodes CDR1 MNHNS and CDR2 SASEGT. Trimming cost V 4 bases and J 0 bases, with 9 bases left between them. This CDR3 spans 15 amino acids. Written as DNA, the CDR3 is TGTGCCAGCAGTGGGTTCGGATCAACTAATGAAAAACTGTTTTTT. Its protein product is CASSGFGSTNEKLFF.